The rows below give T cell receptor beta chains drawn from one sample of a study of regulatory T cells in long-lasting Graves disease. Each CDR3 protein gets one entry after TCRdb re-called the multiplex PCR reads with MiXCR. The sample lists about 530,000 distinct CDR3 sequences, 16% occurring once. These data also featured in a second study, about T cells in Graves' hyperthyroidism and ophthalmopathy.

The input for sequencing was peripheral blood mononuclear cells (PBMCs), taken at new diagnosis, from a patient treated with antithyroid drugs. The receptors here all came from a woman aged 35-65 years with Graves disease. Each CDR3 is given with its conserved first and last residue. The order of the fields is clone size, V gene, D gene, CDR3 protein. A D gene is named only where the DNA matches it firmly. Size values are once, few and many counts, or a class for expanded clones, and some rows have none.

clone_size: many; v_call: TRBV28; d_call: -; cdr3_aa: CASSLIQDLAFF
clone_size: few; v_call: TRBV27; d_call: -; cdr3_aa: CASSLYPSGPYNTEAFF
clone_size: many; v_call: TRBV12-3/TRBV12-4; d_call: -; cdr3_aa: CASSLSFSSYNEQFF
clone_size: many; v_call: TRBV6-2/TRBV6-3; d_call: -; cdr3_aa: CASSRYAEAFF
clone_size: many; v_call: TRBV6-1; d_call: -; cdr3_aa: CASSEAGDRYEQYF
clone_size: many; v_call: TRBV28; d_call: TRBD1; cdr3_aa: CASSTGTGPLEQYF
clone_size: -; v_call: TRBV29-1; d_call: TRBD1; cdr3_aa: CSVGQGGAEAFF
clone_size: many; v_call: TRBV28; d_call: -; cdr3_aa: CASFGGKSYEQYF
clone_size: many; v_call: TRBV6-1; d_call: -; cdr3_aa: CASSPIGGLDGYTF
clone_size: few; v_call: TRBV19; d_call: -; cdr3_aa: CASSISSGEYNEQFF
clone_size: -; v_call: TRBV20-1; d_call: -; cdr3_aa: CSAVGTASSYEQYF
clone_size: many; v_call: TRBV3-1; d_call: -; cdr3_aa: CASSQEAESTDTQYF
clone_size: many; v_call: TRBV2; d_call: TRBD2; cdr3_aa: CASSMLAGGPPIQYF
clone_size: many; v_call: TRBV2; d_call: -; cdr3_aa: CASSVVGGGGNQPQHF
clone_size: -; v_call: TRBV6-4; d_call: -; cdr3_aa: CASSRSRADPSGYTF
clone_size: many; v_call: TRBV28; d_call: -; cdr3_aa: CASFPDVRQLSQPQHF
clone_size: many; v_call: TRBV5-1; d_call: -; cdr3_aa: CASSSGGLFYNEQFF
clone_size: many; v_call: TRBV11-3; d_call: -; cdr3_aa: CASSPSGVGKGYTF
clone_size: -; v_call: TRBV5-6; d_call: TRBD2; cdr3_aa: CASSPSRGGTDTQYF
clone_size: -; v_call: TRBV4-1; d_call: -; cdr3_aa: CASSQGAGATEAFF
clone_size: -; v_call: TRBV14; d_call: -; cdr3_aa: CASSQTGSSNQPQHF
clone_size: many; v_call: TRBV18; d_call: -; cdr3_aa: CASSPGLLAKNIQYF
clone_size: -; v_call: TRBV6-4; d_call: TRBD1; cdr3_aa: CASRTGEIRSSTEAFF
clone_size: -; v_call: TRBV6-1; d_call: TRBD2; cdr3_aa: CASSDLAGGTDTQYF
clone_size: many; v_call: TRBV28; d_call: -; cdr3_aa: CASSWASGAANQPQHF
clone_size: many; v_call: TRBV29-1; d_call: -; cdr3_aa: CSVVTSNTQYF
clone_size: -; v_call: TRBV10-1; d_call: TRBD2; cdr3_aa: CASSELGLAGGEQFF
clone_size: many; v_call: TRBV6-1; d_call: -; cdr3_aa: CASSGGRRDTEAFF
clone_size: -; v_call: TRBV19; d_call: TRBD1; cdr3_aa: CASSLEEGGWTDTQYF
clone_size: -; v_call: TRBV6-4; d_call: -; cdr3_aa: CASSLKRQPSFYGYTF
clone_size: many; v_call: TRBV28; d_call: TRBD1; cdr3_aa: CASTWDSNYGYTF
clone_size: -; v_call: TRBV15; d_call: TRBD2; cdr3_aa: CATSKTAGGPSGELFF
clone_size: many; v_call: TRBV28; d_call: -; cdr3_aa: CASSLPTGNTEAFF
clone_size: many; v_call: TRBV6-2/TRBV6-3; d_call: TRBD2; cdr3_aa: CASSYSGGVSSYEQYF
clone_size: many; v_call: TRBV15; d_call: TRBD2; cdr3_aa: CATSSQLAGTDTQYF
clone_size: few; v_call: TRBV6-1; d_call: -; cdr3_aa: CASSEAPGHPSSYNSPLHF
clone_size: -; v_call: TRBV15; d_call: -; cdr3_aa: CATSRGAFGRNTEAFF
clone_size: few; v_call: TRBV5-6; d_call: -; cdr3_aa: CASTQGAVSYNEQFF
clone_size: many; v_call: TRBV12-3/TRBV12-4; d_call: TRBD1; cdr3_aa: CASSPGTVYEQYF
clone_size: many; v_call: TRBV12-3/TRBV12-4; d_call: -; cdr3_aa: CASIPGLVNTEAFF
clone_size: -; v_call: TRBV3-1; d_call: TRBD2; cdr3_aa: CATGGTSGYNEQFF
clone_size: many; v_call: TRBV11-2; d_call: -; cdr3_aa: CASSFSSVEQYF
clone_size: few; v_call: TRBV7-9; d_call: -; cdr3_aa: CASSPQRWGGRTAFF
clone_size: -; v_call: TRBV20-1; d_call: -; cdr3_aa: CSARPEGNTIYF
clone_size: many; v_call: TRBV20-1; d_call: TRBD2; cdr3_aa: CSARDTGEPGGQETQYF
clone_size: -; v_call: TRBV19; d_call: -; cdr3_aa: CASSIGPGPEETQYF
clone_size: few; v_call: TRBV6-1; d_call: -; cdr3_aa: CASNGGTLGETQYF
clone_size: few; v_call: TRBV11-2; d_call: -; cdr3_aa: CASSPRIFYEQYF
clone_size: -; v_call: TRBV4-1; d_call: -; cdr3_aa: CASSQDRDWMLEAFF
clone_size: many; v_call: TRBV7-8; d_call: TRBD1; cdr3_aa: CASSLVPGQGDEKLFF
clone_size: -; v_call: TRBV9; d_call: TRBD2; cdr3_aa: CASGPGTSPDTDTQYF
clone_size: -; v_call: TRBV18; d_call: -; cdr3_aa: CASSPNQASGELFF
clone_size: -; v_call: TRBV5-6; d_call: -; cdr3_aa: CASSLDGVRYSSGNTIYF
clone_size: -; v_call: TRBV16; d_call: -; cdr3_aa: CASSQGTLMRGYTF
clone_size: -; v_call: TRBV18; d_call: TRBD2; cdr3_aa: CASSPMGGSYEQYF
clone_size: many; v_call: TRBV12-3/TRBV12-4; d_call: -; cdr3_aa: CASSLAQGPAFF
clone_size: -; v_call: TRBV6-1; d_call: -; cdr3_aa: CASSQSDINGYTF
clone_size: few; v_call: TRBV4-1; d_call: -; cdr3_aa: CASSQGPTNTEAFF
clone_size: many; v_call: TRBV5-1; d_call: -; cdr3_aa: CASSTGTPSYNEQFF
clone_size: -; v_call: TRBV28; d_call: -; cdr3_aa: CASTFPGLSYNEQFF